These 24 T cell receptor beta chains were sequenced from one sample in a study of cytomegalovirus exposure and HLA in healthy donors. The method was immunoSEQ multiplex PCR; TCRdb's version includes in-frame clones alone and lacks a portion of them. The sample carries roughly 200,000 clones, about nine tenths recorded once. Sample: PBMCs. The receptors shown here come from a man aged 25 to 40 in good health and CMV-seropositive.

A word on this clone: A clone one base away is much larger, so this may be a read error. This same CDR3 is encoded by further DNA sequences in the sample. The CDR3 DNA follows: TGTGCCAGCAGTGGGCACACAGATACGCAGTATTTT. Amino acid sequence: CASSGHTDTQYF. The chain employs TRBV2 and TRBJ2-3; D unresolved. This CDR3 is built from 12 residues. CDR1 SNHLY and CDR2 FYNNEI come from the germline V gene. V dropped 4 bases and J dropped 2 bases, with 4 bases sitting between them.

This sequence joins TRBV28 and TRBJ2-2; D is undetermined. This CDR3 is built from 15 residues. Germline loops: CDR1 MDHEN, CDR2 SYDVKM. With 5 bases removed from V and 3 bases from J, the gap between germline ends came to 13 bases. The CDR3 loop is CASSPPVRDTGELFF. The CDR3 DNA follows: TGTGCCAGCAGTCCCCCGGTTCGGGACACCGGGGAGCTGTTTTTT.

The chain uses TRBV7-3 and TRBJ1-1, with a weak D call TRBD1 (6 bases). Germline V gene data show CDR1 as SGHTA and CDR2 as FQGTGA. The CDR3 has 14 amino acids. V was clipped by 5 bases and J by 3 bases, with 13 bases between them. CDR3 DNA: TGTGCCAGCAGCCCGGGGGCGGGGCACACTGAAGCTTTCTTT. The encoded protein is CASSPGAGHTEAFF.

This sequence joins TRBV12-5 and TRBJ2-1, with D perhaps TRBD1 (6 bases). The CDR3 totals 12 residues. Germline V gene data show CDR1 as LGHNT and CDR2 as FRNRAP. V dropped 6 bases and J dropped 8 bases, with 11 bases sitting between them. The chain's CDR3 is CASGDSLDEQFF. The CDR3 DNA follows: TGTGCTAGTGGGGACAGTTTGGATGAGCAGTTCTTC.

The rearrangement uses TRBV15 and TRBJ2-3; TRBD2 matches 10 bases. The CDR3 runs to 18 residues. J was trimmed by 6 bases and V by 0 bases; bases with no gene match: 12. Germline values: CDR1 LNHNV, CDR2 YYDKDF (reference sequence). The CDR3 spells CATSRDGAGGATGDTQYF. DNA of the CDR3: TGTGCCACCAGCAGAGATGGAGCGGGAGGGGCAACTGGGGATACGCAGTATTTT. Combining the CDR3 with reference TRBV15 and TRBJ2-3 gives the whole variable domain DAMVIQNPRYQVTQFGKPVTLSCSQTLNHNVMYWYQQKSSQAPKLLFHYYDKDFNNEADTPDNFQSRRPNTSFCFLDIRSPGLGDTAMYLCATSRDGAGGATGDTQYFGPGTRLTVL.

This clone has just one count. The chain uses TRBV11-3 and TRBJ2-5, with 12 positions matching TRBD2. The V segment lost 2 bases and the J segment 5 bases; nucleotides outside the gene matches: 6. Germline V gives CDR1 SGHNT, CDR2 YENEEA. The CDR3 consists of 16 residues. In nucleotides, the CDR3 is TGTGCCAGCAGCTTATCTAGCGGGGGGGCCGCCGAGACCCAGTACTTC. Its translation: CASSLSSGGAAETQYF.

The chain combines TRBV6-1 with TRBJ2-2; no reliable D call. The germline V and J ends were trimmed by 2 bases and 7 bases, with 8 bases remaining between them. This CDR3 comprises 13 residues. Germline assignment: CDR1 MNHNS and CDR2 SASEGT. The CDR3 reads CASSETNGGELFF. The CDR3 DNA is TGTGCCAGCAGTGAAACCAATGGCGGGGAGCTGTTTTTT.

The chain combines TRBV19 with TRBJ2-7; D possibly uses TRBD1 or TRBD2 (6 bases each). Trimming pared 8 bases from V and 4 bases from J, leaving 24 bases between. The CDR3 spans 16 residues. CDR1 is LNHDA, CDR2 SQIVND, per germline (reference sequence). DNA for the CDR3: TGTGCCAGTCGAACCCTCGGGGGCCGAGGAGTTTACGAGCAGTACTTC. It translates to CASRTLGGRGVYEQYF.

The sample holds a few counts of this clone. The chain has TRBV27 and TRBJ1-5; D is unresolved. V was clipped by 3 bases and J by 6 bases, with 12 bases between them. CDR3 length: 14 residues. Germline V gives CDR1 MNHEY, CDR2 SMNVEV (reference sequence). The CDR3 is CASSLGGIGQPQHF. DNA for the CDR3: TGTGCCAGCAGTTTGGGAGGGATCGGTCAGCCCCAGCATTTT.

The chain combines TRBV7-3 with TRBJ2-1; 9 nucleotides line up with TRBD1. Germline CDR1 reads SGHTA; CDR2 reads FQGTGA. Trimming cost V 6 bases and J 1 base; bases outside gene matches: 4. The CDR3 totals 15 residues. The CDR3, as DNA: TGTGCCAGCAGGGGACAGGGACGGTCCTACAATGAGCAGTTCTTC. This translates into CASRGQGRSYNEQFF. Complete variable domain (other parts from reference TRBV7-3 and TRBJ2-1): GAGVSQTPSNKVTEKGKYVELRCDPISGHTALYWYRQSLGQGPEFLIYFQGTGAADDSGLPNDRFFAVRPEGSVSTLKIQRTERGDSAVYLCASRGQGRSYNEQFFGPGTRLTVL.

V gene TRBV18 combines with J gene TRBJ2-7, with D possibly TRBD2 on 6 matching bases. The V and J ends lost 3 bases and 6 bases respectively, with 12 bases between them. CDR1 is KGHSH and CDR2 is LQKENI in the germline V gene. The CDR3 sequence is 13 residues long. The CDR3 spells CASSPRKGGEQYF. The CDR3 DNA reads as TGTGCCAGCTCACCGCGTAAGGGAGGCGAGCAGTACTTC.

CDR3 sequence (DNA): TGTGCCAGCAAAAGGGAAGGCGTCACTGAAGCTTTCTTT. This codes for CASKREGVTEAFF. This chain uses TRBV6-1 with TRBJ1-1, with D unresolved. This CDR3 spans 13 amino acids. Germline CDR1 reads MNHNS; CDR2 reads SASEGT. V gave up 7 bases and J gave up 4 bases, with 13 bases separating them.

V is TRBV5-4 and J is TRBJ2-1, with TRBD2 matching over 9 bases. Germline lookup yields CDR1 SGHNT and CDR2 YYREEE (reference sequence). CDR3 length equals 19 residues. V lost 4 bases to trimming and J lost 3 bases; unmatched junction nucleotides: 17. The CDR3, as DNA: TGTGCCAGCAGCGCGAAGGGGACTAGCTCAGGGGTCTTCTACAATGAGCAGTTCTTC. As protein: CASSAKGTSSGVFYNEQFF.

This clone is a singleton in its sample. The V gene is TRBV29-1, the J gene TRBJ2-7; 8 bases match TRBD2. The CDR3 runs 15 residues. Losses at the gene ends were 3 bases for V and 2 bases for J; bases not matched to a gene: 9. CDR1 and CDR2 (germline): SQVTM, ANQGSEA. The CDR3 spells CSVEGERESPYEQYF. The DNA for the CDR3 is TGCAGCGTTGAGGGAGAGCGGGAGAGTCCCTACGAGCAGTACTTC.

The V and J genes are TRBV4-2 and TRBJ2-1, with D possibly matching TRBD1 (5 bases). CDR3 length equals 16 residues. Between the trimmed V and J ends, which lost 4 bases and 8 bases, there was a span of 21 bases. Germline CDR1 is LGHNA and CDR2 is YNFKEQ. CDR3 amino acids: CASSRRDSSLLDEQFF. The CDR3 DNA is TGTGCCAGCAGCCGCCGAGACAGTTCACTATTGGATGAGCAGTTCTTC.

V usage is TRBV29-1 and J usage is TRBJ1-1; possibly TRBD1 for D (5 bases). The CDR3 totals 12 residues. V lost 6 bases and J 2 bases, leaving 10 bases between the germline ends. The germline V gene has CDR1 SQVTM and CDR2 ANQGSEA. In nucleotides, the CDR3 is TGCAGCGTCACCAGGGACAACACTGAAGCTTTCTTT. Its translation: CSVTRDNTEAFF.

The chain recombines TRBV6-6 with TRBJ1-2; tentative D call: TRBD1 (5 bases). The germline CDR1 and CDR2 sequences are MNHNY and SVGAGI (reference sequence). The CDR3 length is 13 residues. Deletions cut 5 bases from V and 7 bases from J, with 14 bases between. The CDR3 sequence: CASSKDPGGGYTF. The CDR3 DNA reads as TGTGCCAGCAGTAAGGACCCTGGGGGTGGCTACACCTTC.

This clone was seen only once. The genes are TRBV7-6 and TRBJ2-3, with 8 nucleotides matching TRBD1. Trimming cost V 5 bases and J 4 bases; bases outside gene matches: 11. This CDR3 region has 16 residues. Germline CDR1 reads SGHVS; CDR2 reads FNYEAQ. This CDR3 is CASSQNPGQAPDTQYF. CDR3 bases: TGTGCCAGCAGCCAGAACCCGGGACAGGCCCCAGATACGCAGTATTTT.

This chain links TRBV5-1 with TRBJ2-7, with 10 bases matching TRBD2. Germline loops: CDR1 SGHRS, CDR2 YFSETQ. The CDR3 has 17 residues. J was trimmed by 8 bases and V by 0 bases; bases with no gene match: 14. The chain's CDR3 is CASSLAYSGRPPSQQYF. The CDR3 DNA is TGCGCCAGCAGCTTGGCTTATAGCGGGAGGCCCCCTAGCCAGCAGTACTTC.

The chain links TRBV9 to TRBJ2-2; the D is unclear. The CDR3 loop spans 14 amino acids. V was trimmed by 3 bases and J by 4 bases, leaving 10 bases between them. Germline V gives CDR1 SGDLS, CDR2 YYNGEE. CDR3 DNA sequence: TGTGCCAGCAGCGCGGGCCGATCCACCGGGGAGCTGTTTTTT. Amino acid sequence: CASSAGRSTGELFF. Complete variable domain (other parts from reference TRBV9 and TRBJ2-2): DSGVTQTPKHLITATGQRVTLRCSPRSGDLSVYWYQQSLDQGLQFLIQYYNGEERAKGNILERFSAQQFPDLHSELNLSSLELGDSALYFCASSAGRSTGELFFGEGSRLTVL.

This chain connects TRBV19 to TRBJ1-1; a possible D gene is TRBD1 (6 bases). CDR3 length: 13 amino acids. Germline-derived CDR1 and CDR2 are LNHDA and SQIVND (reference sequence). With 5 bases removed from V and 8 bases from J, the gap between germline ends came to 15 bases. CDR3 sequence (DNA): TGTGCCAGTAGTCGAAACGGGGGCGAGGAAGCTTTCTTT. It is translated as CASSRNGGEEAFF.

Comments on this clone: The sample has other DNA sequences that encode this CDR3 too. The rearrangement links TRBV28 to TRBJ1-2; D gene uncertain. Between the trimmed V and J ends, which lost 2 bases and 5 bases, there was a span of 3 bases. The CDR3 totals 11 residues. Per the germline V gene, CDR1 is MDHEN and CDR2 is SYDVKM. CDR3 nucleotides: TGTGCCAGCAGTTTAAGTTATGGCTACACCTTC. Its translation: CASSLSYGYTF.

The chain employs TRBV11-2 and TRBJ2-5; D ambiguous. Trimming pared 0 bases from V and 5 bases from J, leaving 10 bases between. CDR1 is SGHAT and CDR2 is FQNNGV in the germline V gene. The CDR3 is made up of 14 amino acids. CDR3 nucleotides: TGTGCCAGCAGCTTAGACCAAGGATGGGAGACCCAGTACTTC. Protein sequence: CASSLDQGWETQYF.

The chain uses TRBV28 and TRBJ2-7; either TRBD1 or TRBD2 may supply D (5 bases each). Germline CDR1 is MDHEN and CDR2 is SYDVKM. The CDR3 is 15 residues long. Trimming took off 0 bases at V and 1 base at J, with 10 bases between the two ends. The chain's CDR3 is CASSLWRGLSYEQYF. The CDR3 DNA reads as TGTGCCAGCAGTTTATGGAGGGGTCTTTCCTACGAGCAGTACTTC.